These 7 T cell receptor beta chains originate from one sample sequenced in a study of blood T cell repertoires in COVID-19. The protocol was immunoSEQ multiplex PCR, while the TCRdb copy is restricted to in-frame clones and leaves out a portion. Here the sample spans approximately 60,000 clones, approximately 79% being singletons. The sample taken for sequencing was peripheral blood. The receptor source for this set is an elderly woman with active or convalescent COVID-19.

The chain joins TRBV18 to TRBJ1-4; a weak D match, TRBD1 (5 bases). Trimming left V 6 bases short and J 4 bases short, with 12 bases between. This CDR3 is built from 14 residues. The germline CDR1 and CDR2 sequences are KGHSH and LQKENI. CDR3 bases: TGTGCCAGCTCGTCGATAGGGGTTAATGAAAAACTGTTTTTT. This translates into CASSSIGVNEKLFF.

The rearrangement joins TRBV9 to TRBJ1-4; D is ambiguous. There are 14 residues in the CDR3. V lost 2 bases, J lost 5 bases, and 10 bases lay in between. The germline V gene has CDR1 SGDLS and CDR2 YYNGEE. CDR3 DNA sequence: TGTGCCAGCAGCGTCGGTTTAGCCAATGAAAAACTGTTTTTT. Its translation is CASSVGLANEKLFF. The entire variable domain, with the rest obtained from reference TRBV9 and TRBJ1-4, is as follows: DSGVTQTPKHLITATGQRVTLRCSPRSGDLSVYWYQQSLDQGLQFLIQYYNGEERAKGNILERFSAQQFPDLHSELNLSSLELGDSALYFCASSVGLANEKLFFGSGTQLSVL.

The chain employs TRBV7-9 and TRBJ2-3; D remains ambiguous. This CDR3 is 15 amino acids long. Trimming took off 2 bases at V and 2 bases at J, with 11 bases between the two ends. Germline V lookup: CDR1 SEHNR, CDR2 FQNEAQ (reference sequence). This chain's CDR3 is CASSLFGGYTDTQYF. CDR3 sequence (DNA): TGTGCCAGCAGCTTATTCGGCGGATACACAGATACGCAGTATTTT.

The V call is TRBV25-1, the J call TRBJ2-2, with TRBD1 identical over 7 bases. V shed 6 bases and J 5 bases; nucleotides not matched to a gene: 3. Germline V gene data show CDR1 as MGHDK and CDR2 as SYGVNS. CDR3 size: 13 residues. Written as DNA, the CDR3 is TGTGCCAGCAGACAGGGACAGACCGGGGAGCTGTTTTTT. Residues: CASRQGQTGELFF.

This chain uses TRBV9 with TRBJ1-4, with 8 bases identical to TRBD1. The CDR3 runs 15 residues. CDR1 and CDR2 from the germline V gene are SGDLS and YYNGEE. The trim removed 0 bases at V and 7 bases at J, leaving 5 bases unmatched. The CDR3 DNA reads TGTGCCAGCAGCGTAGGTAGGACAGGGACTGAAAAACTGTTTTTT. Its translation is CASSVGRTGTEKLFF.

This CDR3 reads CASIRGGQGTDEQYF. The CDR3 coding sequence is TGTGCCAGCATCCGAGGAGGACAGGGGACCGACGAGCAGTACTTC. The gene calls are TRBV6-5 and TRBJ2-7, with 9 bases lining up with TRBD1. This CDR3 spans 15 amino acids. Trimming at V came to 7 bases and at J to 5 bases, leaving 12 bases not matched to a gene. Germline V gene sequence: CDR1 MNHEY, CDR2 SVGAGI.

CDR3 sequence: CASSPDRPDTQYF. CDR3 DNA sequence: TGTGCCAGCAGCCCGGACAGGCCAGATACGCAGTATTTT. The chain combines TRBV9 with TRBJ2-3; TRBD1 matches 7 bases. Germline lookup yields CDR1 SGDLS and CDR2 YYNGEE. Trimming cost V 4 bases and J 4 bases; bases outside gene matches: 3. The CDR3 is 13 amino acids.